These 3 T cell receptor beta chains were sequenced from one sample in a study of shared clonotypes between healthy human individuals. Libraries were prepared by immunoSEQ multiplex PCR; TCRdb keeps only in-frame clonotypes and omits some of them. Of 2,500,000 or so clones listed, approximately 92% are singletons. The specimen sequenced was naive CD4+ T cells sorted from blood. The subset denotes: CD45RA+ positively selected. The receptors were sampled from a man younger than 35 in good health.

Comment on this clone: The sample contains more than one DNA sequence encoding this CDR3. This rearrangement joins TRBV5-1 to TRBJ2-1; TRBD2 matches at 8 bases. Per germline, CDR1 SGHRS and CDR2 YFSETQ. This CDR3 has 16 residues. Trimming cost V 4 bases and J 0 bases; bases outside gene matches: 6. The CDR3 coding sequence is TGCGCCAGCAGCGCAACTAGCGGCGGCTCCTACAATGAGCAGTTCTTC. This encodes CASSATSGGSYNEQFF.

The V call is TRBV6-4, the J call TRBJ1-4; D may be TRBD1 (5 bases). V gave up 4 bases and J gave up 3 bases, with 12 bases separating them. Germline-derived CDR1 and CDR2 are MRHNA and SNTAGT. The CDR3 runs 15 residues. This CDR3 is CASSAGTASNEKLFF. The DNA of the CDR3 is TGTGCCAGCAGTGCCGGGACGGCTTCTAATGAAAAACTGTTTTTT.

The chain carries TRBV28 and TRBJ2-7; maybe TRBD2 (6 bases). The V end lost 6 bases, the J end lost 2 bases, and 11 bases lay between the germline ends. This CDR3 region has 13 residues. Germline CDR1 reads MDHEN; CDR2 reads SYDVKM. The CDR3 DNA reads TGTGCCAGCAGGAACGGGGGAACCTACGAGCAGTACTTC. Translation: CASRNGGTYEQYF. The full variable domain, its missing parts supplied by reference TRBV28 and TRBJ2-7, is DVKVTQSSRYLVKRTGEKVFLECVQDMDHENMFWYRQDPGLGLRLIYFSYDVKMKEKGDIPEGYSVSREKKERFSLILESASTNQTSMYLCASRNGGTYEQYFGPGTRLTVT.